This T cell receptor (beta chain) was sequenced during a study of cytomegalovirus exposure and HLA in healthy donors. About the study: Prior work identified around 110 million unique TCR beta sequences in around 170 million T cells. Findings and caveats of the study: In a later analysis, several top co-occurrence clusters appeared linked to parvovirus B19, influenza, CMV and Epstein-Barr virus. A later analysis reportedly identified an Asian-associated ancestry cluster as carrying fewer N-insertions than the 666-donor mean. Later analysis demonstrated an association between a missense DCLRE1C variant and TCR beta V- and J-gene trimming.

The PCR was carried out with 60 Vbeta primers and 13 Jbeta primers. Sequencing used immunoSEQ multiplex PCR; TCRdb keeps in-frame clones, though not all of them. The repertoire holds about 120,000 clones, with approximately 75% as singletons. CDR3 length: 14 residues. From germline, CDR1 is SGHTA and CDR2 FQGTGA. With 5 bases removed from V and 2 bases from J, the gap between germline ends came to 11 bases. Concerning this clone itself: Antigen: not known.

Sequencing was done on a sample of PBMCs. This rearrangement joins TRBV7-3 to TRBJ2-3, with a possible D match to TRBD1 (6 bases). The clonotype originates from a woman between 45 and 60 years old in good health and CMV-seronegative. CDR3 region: CASSQGSATDTQYF. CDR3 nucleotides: TGTGCCAGCAGCCAGGGGTCCGCCACAGATACGCAGTATTTT.